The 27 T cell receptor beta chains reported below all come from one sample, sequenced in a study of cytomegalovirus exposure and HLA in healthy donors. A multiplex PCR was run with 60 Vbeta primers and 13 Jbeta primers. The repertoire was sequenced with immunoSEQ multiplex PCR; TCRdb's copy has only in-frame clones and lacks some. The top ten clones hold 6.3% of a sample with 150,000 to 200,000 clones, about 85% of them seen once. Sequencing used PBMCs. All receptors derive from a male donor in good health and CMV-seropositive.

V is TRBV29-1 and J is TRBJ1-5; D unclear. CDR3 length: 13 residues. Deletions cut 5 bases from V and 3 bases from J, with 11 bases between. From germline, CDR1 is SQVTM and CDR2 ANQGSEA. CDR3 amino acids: CSVQGHNNQPQHF. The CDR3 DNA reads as TGCAGCGTTCAAGGCCACAACAATCAGCCCCAGCATTTT.

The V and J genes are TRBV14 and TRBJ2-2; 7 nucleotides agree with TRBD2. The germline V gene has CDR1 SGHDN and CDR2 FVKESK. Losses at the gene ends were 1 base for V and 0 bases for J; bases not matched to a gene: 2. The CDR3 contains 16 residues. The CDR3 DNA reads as TGTGCCAGCAGCCAAGTGGGACTATCGAACACCGGGGAGCTGTTTTTT. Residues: CASSQVGLSNTGELFF.

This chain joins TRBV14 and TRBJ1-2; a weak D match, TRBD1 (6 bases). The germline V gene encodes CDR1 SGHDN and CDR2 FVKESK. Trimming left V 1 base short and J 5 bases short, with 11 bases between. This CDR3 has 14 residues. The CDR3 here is CASSQVAGAYGYTF. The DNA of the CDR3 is TGTGCCAGCAGCCAAGTCGCAGGGGCGTATGGCTACACCTTC.

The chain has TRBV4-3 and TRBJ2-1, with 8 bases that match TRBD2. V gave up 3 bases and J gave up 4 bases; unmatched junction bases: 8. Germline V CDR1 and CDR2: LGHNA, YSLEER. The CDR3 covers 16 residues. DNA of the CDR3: TGCGCCAGCAGCCAGGACTCTCGGGGGGGATACAATGAGCAGTTCTTC. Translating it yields CASSQDSRGGYNEQFF.

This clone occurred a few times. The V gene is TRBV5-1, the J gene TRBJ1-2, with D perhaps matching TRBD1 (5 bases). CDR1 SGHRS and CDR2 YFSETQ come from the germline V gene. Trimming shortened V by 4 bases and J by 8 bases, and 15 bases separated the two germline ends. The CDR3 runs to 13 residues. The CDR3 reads CASSTDGQGGYTF. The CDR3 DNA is TGCGCCAGCAGCACGGATGGGCAGGGCGGCTACACCTTC.

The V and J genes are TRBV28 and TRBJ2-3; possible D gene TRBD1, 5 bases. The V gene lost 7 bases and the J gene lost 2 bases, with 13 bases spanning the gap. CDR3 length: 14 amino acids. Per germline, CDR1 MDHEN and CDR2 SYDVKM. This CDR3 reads CASTVGLSTDTQYF. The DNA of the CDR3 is TGTGCCAGCACCGTGGGGCTATCCACAGATACGCAGTATTTT.

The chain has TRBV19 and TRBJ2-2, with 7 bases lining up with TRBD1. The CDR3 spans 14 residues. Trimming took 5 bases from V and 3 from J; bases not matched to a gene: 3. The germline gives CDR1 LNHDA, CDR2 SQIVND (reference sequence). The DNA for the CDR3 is TGTGCCAGTAGTGAAACAGGGGACACCGGGGAGCTGTTTTTT. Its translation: CASSETGDTGELFF.

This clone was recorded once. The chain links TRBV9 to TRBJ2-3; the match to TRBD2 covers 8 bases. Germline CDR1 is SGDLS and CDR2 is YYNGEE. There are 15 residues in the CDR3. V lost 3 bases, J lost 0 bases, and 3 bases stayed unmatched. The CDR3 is CASSGSGTSTDTQYF. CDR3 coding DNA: TGTGCCAGCAGCGGTAGCGGGACTAGCACAGATACGCAGTATTTT.

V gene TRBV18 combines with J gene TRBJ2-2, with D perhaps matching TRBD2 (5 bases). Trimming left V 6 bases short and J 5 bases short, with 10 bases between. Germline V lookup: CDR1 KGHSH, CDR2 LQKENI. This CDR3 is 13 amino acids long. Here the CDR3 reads CASSPGLTGELFF. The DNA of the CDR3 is TGTGCCAGCTCCCCAGGACTGACCGGGGAGCTGTTTTTT.

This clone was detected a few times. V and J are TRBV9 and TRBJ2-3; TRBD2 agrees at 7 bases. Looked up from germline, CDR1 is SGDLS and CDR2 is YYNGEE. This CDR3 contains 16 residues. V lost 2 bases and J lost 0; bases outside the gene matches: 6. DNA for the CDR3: TGTGCCAGCAGCGTTCGAGCGGGAACTAGCACAGATACGCAGTATTTT. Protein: CASSVRAGTSTDTQYF.

The CDR3 DNA follows: TGTGCCAGCAGTTTTGGGCCCGGGGACTATGGCTACACCTTC. Translated, it gives CASSFGPGDYGYTF. The chain couples TRBV28 to TRBJ1-2; D not certain. CDR1 and CDR2 (germline): MDHEN, SYDVKM. CDR3 size: 14 residues. V was clipped by 3 bases and J by 3 bases, with 11 bases between them.

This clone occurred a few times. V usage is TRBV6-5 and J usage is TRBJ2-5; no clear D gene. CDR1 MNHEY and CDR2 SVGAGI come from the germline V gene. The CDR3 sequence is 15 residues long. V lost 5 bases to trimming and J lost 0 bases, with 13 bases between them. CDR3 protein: CASSTYDDYQETQYF. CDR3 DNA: TGTGCCAGCAGTACCTACGACGACTACCAAGAGACCCAGTACTTC.

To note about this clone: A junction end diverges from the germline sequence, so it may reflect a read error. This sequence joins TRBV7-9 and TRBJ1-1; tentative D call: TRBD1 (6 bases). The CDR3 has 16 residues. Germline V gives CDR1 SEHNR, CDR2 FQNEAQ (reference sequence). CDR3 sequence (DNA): TGTTCCAGCAGCTTAGAATTGGTAGGGGGGGGCACTGAAGCTTTCTTT. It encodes CSSSLELVGGGTEAFF.

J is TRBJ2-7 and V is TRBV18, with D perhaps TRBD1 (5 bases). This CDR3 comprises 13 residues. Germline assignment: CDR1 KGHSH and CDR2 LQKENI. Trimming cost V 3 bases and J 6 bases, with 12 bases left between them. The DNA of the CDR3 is TGTGCCAGCTCACCTGCAGGGCCCTTCGAGCAGTACTTC. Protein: CASSPAGPFEQYF.

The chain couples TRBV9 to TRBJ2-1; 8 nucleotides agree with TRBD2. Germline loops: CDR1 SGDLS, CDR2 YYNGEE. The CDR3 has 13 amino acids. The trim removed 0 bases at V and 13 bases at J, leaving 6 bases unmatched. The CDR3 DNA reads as TGTGCCAGCAGCGTAGGTGCGGGAGGACCACAGTTCTTC. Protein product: CASSVGAGGPQFF.

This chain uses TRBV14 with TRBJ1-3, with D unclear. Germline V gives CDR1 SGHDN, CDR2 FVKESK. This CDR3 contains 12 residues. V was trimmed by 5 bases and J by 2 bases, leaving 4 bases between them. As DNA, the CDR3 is TGTGCCAGCAGCTCCGCTGGAAACACCATATATTTT. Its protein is CASSSAGNTIYF. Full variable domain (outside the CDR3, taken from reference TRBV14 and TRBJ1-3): EAGVTQFPSHSVIEKGQTVTLRCDPISGHDNLYWYRRVMGKEIKFLLHFVKESKQDESGMPNNRFLAERTGGTYSTLKVQPAELEDSGVYFCASSSAGNTIYFGEGSWLTVV.

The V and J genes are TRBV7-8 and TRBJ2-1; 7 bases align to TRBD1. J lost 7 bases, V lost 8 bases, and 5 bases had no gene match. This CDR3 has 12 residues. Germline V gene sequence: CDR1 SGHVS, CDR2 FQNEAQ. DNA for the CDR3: TGTGCCAGCGACAGGGAACAAAATGAGCAGTTCTTC. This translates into CASDREQNEQFF.

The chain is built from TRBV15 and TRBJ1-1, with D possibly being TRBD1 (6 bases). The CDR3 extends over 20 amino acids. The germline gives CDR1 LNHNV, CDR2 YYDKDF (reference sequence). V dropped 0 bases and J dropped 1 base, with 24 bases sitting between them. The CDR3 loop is CATSRDFTENDRFRNTEAFF. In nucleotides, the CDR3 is TGTGCCACCAGCAGAGATTTCACCGAAAATGACAGGTTTAGGAACACTGAAGCTTTCTTT.

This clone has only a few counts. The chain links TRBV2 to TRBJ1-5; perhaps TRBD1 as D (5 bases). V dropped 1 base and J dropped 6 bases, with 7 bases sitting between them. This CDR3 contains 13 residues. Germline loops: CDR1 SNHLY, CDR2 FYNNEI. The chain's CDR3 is CASSEERGQPQHF. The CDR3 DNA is TGTGCCAGCAGTGAAGAAAGGGGTCAGCCCCAGCATTTT.

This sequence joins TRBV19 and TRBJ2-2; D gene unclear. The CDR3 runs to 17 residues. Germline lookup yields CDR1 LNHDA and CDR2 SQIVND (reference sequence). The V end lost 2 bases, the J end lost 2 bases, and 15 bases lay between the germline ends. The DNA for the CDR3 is TGTGCCAGTAGTATAAGGAGAGGCCAGTCCAACACCGGGGAGCTGTTTTTT. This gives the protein CASSIRRGQSNTGELFF.

The CDR3 protein is CASSQEPGGRYNEQFF. The CDR3 bases are TGTGCCAGCAGCCAAGAACCCGGCGGGCGATACAATGAGCAGTTCTTC. The chain carries TRBV4-2 and TRBJ2-1, with a possible D match to TRBD2 (5 bases). Germline V gene data show CDR1 as LGHNA and CDR2 as YNFKEQ. The CDR3 has 16 amino acids. Trimming took off 0 bases at V and 4 bases at J, with 13 bases between the two ends.

In nucleotides, the CDR3 is TGCACCAGCAGCCAAGATCCGAGACTCCACTACAATGAGCAGTTCTTC. Translation gives CTSSQDPRLHYNEQFF. The rearrangement joins TRBV1 to TRBJ2-1; the table assigns TRBD2, which was not confirmed against the DNA. TRBV1 is a pseudogene segment. The CDR3 has 16 residues.

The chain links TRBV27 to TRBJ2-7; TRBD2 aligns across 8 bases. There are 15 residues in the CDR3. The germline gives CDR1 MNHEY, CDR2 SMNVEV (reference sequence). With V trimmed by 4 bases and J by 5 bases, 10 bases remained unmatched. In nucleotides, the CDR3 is TGTGCCAGCAGTTGGGTCGGGAGGGCCGTCCACGAGCAGTACTTC. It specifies CASSWVGRAVHEQYF.

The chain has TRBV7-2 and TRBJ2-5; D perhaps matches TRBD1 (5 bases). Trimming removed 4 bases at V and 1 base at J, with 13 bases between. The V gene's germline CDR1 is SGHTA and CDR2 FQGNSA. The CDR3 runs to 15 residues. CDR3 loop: CASSWHRRFQETQYF. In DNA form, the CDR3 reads TGTGCCAGCAGCTGGCACAGGCGATTCCAAGAGACCCAGTACTTC.

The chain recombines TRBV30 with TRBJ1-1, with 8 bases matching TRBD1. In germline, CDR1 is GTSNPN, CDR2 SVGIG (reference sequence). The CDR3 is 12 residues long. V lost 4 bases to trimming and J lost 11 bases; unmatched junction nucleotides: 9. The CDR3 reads CAWTIRTGSAFF. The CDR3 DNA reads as TGTGCCTGGACCATCCGGACAGGGTCGGCTTTCTTT.

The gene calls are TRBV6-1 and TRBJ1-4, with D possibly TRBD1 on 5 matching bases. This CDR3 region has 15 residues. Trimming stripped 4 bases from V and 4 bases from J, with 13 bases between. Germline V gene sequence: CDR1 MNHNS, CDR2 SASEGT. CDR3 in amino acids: CASSVQGGSNEKLFF. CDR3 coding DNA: TGTGCCAGCAGTGTGCAGGGCGGTAGTAATGAAAAACTGTTTTTT.

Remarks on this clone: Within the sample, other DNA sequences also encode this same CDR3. CDR3 DNA sequence: TGTGCCAGCAGCACCAGACAGGGGCCGATTACCTTC. Amino acid sequence: CASSTRQGPITF. This chain joins TRBV7-2 and TRBJ1-2; 8 nucleotides agree with TRBD1. V gave up 5 bases and J gave up 14 bases; unmatched junction bases: 10. There are 12 residues in the CDR3. Germline CDR1 and CDR2: SGHTA and FQGNSA.